The 30 T cell receptor beta chains reported below all come from one sample, sequenced in a study of T cell responses to AZD1222 COVID-19 vaccine. Measured with immunoSEQ multiplex PCR; TCRdb has only the in-frame clones, and not every one. The profile shows approximately 150,000 clones, roughly nine tenths of them singletons. The material sequenced was peripheral blood, taken 28 days after the second AZD1222 dose. The receptors stem from an adult who received the AZD1222 COVID-19 vaccine.

This rearrangement joins TRBV18 to TRBJ2-3, with D possibly TRBD1 on 5 matching bases. This CDR3 spans 14 amino acids. Germline CDR1 and CDR2: KGHSH and LQKENI. Trimming took 6 bases from V and 0 from J, leaving 10 bases between them. CDR3 coding DNA: TGTGCCAGCTCGGGCAGGGAAAGCACAGATACGCAGTATTTT. Protein product: CASSGRESTDTQYF.

The V call is TRBV12-3 or TRBV12-4, the J call TRBJ1-1; D not certain. The CDR3 spans 12 residues. V was trimmed by 6 bases and J by 3 bases, leaving 8 bases between them. The CDR3 nucleotides are TGTGCCAGCAGCCCGGTGGACACTGAAGCTTTCTTT. Its protein is CASSPVDTEAFF.

The rearrangement links TRBV7-3 to TRBJ1-6; 7 positions match TRBD1. CDR1 and CDR2 from the germline V gene are SGHTA and FQGTGA. This CDR3 contains 14 residues. V was clipped by 3 bases and J by 6 bases; unmatched bases: 2. The CDR3 coding sequence is TGTGCCAGCAGCTTGGGACAGACTAATTCACCCCTCCACTTT. Amino acid sequence: CASSLGQTNSPLHF.

For the CDR3, the DNA is TGTGCCAGCTCACTCGGACTAGCGGGAGGGGGTTACAATGAGCAGTTCTTC. This gives the protein CASSLGLAGGGYNEQFF. The chain links TRBV18 to TRBJ2-1; 15 bases agree with TRBD2. The CDR3 totals 17 residues. J was trimmed by 4 bases and V by 4 bases; bases with no gene match: 5. Germline V gene lookup returns CDR1 KGHSH and CDR2 LQKENI. The full variable domain, completed using reference TRBV18 and TRBJ2-1, is NAGVMQNPRHLVRRRGQEARLRCSPMKGHSHVYWYRQLPEEGLKFMVYLQKENIIDESGMPKERFSAEFPKEGPSILRIQQVVRGDSAAYFCASSLGLAGGGYNEQFFGPGTRLTVL.

The chain recombines TRBV5-1 with TRBJ2-7; 7 bases are shared with TRBD1. Germline CDR1 SGHRS, CDR2 YFSETQ. V lost 2 bases to trimming and J lost 0 bases; unmatched junction nucleotides: 8. The CDR3 loop spans 16 amino acids. The CDR3 region is CASSFGTGADSYEQYF. In nucleotides, the CDR3 is TGCGCCAGCAGCTTCGGAACAGGGGCCGACTCCTACGAGCAGTACTTC.

The chain combines TRBV18 with TRBJ1-1; tentative D call: TRBD1 (6 bases). The CDR3 is 17 amino acids. The V gene's germline CDR1 is KGHSH and CDR2 LQKENI. Trimming pared 3 bases from V and 5 bases from J, leaving 22 bases between. CDR3 residues: CASSPGEGGGKVTEAFF. Written as DNA, the CDR3 is TGTGCCAGCTCACCCGGGGAAGGGGGAGGAAAAGTTACTGAAGCTTTCTTT.

The chain employs TRBV29-1 and TRBJ2-3; TRBD2 matches 9 bases. With V trimmed by 7 bases and J by 0 bases, 14 bases remained unmatched. CDR1 is SQVTM, CDR2 ANQGSEA, per germline. The CDR3 is 17 amino acids. CDR3 sequence: CSAMGPASGVSTDTQYF. CDR3 coding DNA: TGCAGCGCCATGGGGCCGGCTAGCGGGGTTAGCACAGATACGCAGTATTTT.

The V gene is TRBV9, the J gene TRBJ2-5; the match to TRBD2 covers 12 bases. With 0 bases clipped from V and 2 bases from J, the junction kept 8 bases outside the gene matches. Germline loops: CDR1 SGDLS, CDR2 YYNGEE. The CDR3 has 18 residues. The CDR3 DNA reads as TGTGCCAGCAGCGTAGCGACTAGCGGGAGCGGGATTCAAGAGACCCAGTACTTC. Amino acid sequence: CASSVATSGSGIQETQYF.

This chain uses TRBV7-2 with TRBJ1-2, with a tentative D call TRBD1 (5 bases). The length of the CDR3 is 15 residues. CDR1 and CDR2 (germline): SGHTA, FQGNSA. Trimming left V 5 bases short and J 6 bases short, with 19 bases between. The CDR3 reads CASSPKPGLPDGYTF. The CDR3 DNA follows: TGTGCCAGCAGCCCTAAACCGGGGCTCCCTGATGGCTACACCTTC.

The V and J genes are TRBV5-4 and TRBJ2-2; D uncertain. The V end lost 2 bases, the J end lost 6 bases, and 5 bases lay between the germline ends. From germline, CDR1 is SGHNT and CDR2 YYREEE (reference sequence). The CDR3 contains 12 residues. The CDR3 sequence: CASSFHPGELFF. CDR3 sequence (DNA): TGTGCCAGCAGCTTCCACCCCGGGGAGCTGTTTTTT.

The rearrangement joins TRBV15 to TRBJ1-5, with a weak D call TRBD1 (6 bases). V lost 0 bases and J lost 4, with 10 bases in between. Germline V gene sequence: CDR1 LNHNV, CDR2 YYDKDF (reference sequence). The CDR3 loop spans 15 amino acids. The CDR3 loop is CATSRDPQGNQPQHF. CDR3 DNA sequence: TGTGCCACCAGCAGAGATCCCCAGGGGAATCAGCCCCAGCATTTT.

The DNA of the CDR3 is TGCGCCAGCAGCCTCAGGGGGACTGGAAACACCATATATTTT. Amino acids: CASSLRGTGNTIYF. This chain links TRBV4-1 with TRBJ1-3, with TRBD1 matching over 7 bases. Trimming cost V 4 bases and J 2 bases; bases outside gene matches: 2. The CDR3 is made up of 14 amino acids. Germline V CDR1 and CDR2: MGHRA, YSYEKL.

The chain carries TRBV11-3 and TRBJ2-4, with D perhaps TRBD1 (6 bases). Germline V gene sequence: CDR1 SGHNT, CDR2 YENEEA. Trimming stripped 2 bases from V and 0 bases from J, with 11 bases between. The CDR3 loop spans 16 amino acids. CDR3: CASSLLQGLAKNIQYF. CDR3 coding DNA: TGTGCCAGCAGCTTACTACAGGGTCTAGCCAAAAACATTCAGTACTTC.

The chain employs TRBV18 and TRBJ2-1; D is unresolved. The CDR3 contains 14 residues. V was pared by 5 bases and J by 12 bases, with 20 bases between. CDR1 is KGHSH, CDR2 LQKENI, per germline. In nucleotides, the CDR3 is TGTGCCAGCTCAGAGACAATGAGCAGTTCCCCGCAGTTCTTC. As protein: CASSETMSSSPQFF.

This clone has a single count. The rearrangement joins TRBV24-1 to TRBJ1-2; D gene ambiguous. The length of the CDR3 is 15 residues. Germline CDR1 is KGHDR and CDR2 is SFDVKD. V lost 3 bases to trimming and J lost 4 bases, with 14 bases between them. CDR3 sequence reads: CATSDETTASYGYTF. The CDR3 DNA is TGTGCCACCAGTGATGAGACAACAGCGAGCTATGGCTACACCTTC.

In this sample, this clone turned up a few times. The V call is TRBV18, the J call TRBJ2-5; 10 nucleotides line up with TRBD2. V lost 8 bases and J lost 0; bases outside the gene matches: 6. Looked up from germline, CDR1 is KGHSH and CDR2 is LQKENI. The CDR3 is 15 residues long. The CDR3 DNA reads TGTGCCAGCAAACGGGGGACTAGCGACCAAGAGACCCAGTACTTC. It encodes CASKRGTSDQETQYF.

The CDR3 reads CASQDGAAYEQYF. The CDR3 DNA reads as TGTGCCAGCCAGGACGGGGCTGCCTACGAGCAGTACTTC. The chain is built from TRBV5-5 and TRBJ2-7, with D perhaps being TRBD1 or TRBD2 (5 bases each). This CDR3 has 13 residues. Germline-derived CDR1 and CDR2 are SGHKS and YYEKEE (reference sequence). V was shortened by 7 bases and J by 2 bases, with 13 bases between the two germline ends.

This clone was counted once. The genes are TRBV9 and TRBJ1-6; unclear D gene. The germline gives CDR1 SGDLS, CDR2 YYNGEE. The V and J ends lost 4 bases and 4 bases respectively, with 21 bases between them. The CDR3 loop spans 18 amino acids. As DNA, the CDR3 is TGTGCCAGCAGCCGAAGGGATTTAGCCGATTTTTATAATTCACCCCTCCACTTT. Translation gives CASSRRDLADFYNSPLHF.

The chain combines TRBV5-1 with TRBJ1-4; D is perhaps TRBD1 (6 bases). CDR1 and CDR2 from the germline V gene are SGHRS and YFSETQ. The CDR3 is 13 amino acids. V was shortened by 5 bases and J by 5 bases, with 10 bases between the two germline ends. CDR3 protein: CASRAGANEKLFF. DNA for the CDR3: TGCGCCAGCAGAGCGGGGGCGAATGAAAAACTGTTTTTT.

The genes are TRBV4-1 and TRBJ1-1, with 9 bases that match TRBD1. Germline V gene data show CDR1 as MGHRA and CDR2 as YSYEKL. This CDR3 has 17 residues. V shed 0 bases and J 4 bases; nucleotides not matched to a gene: 9. CDR3 in DNA: TGCGCCAGCAGCCAAGATCCCGGGACAGGGTATTTCACTGAAGCTTTCTTT. It codes for CASSQDPGTGYFTEAFF.

The rearrangement joins TRBV29-1 to TRBJ2-7, with 7 bases that match TRBD2. The junction had 9 bases not matched to a gene; V was cut back by 4 bases and J by 6 bases. The CDR3 has 13 residues. CDR1 SQVTM and CDR2 ANQGSEA come from the germline V gene. The chain's CDR3 is CSVGAGSLAEQYF. The CDR3 DNA reads TGCAGCGTTGGAGCGGGATCTTTAGCCGAGCAGTACTTC.

This rearrangement joins TRBV19 to TRBJ1-3; TRBD1 might be the D (5 bases). The germline V gene encodes CDR1 LNHDA and CDR2 SQIVND (reference sequence). V was trimmed by 2 bases and J by 0 bases, leaving 8 bases between them. The CDR3 is 15 residues long. The CDR3 region is CASSISQGSGNTIYF. In nucleotides, the CDR3 is TGTGCCAGTAGTATAAGCCAGGGCTCTGGAAACACCATATATTTT.

The chain is built from TRBV28 and TRBJ2-3; 9 bases fit TRBD1. The V segment lost 4 bases and the J segment 2 bases; nucleotides outside the gene matches: 13. CDR1 is MDHEN and CDR2 is SYDVKM in the germline V gene. This CDR3 spans 18 amino acids. CDR3 amino acids: CASSSRDRDQGFTDTQYF. For the CDR3, the DNA is TGTGCCAGCAGTTCCCGGGACAGGGACCAGGGCTTCACAGATACGCAGTATTTT.

This clone came up once. The V call is TRBV6-5, the J call TRBJ1-2; maybe TRBD1 (5 bases). V lost 2 bases to trimming and J lost 2 bases, with 15 bases between them. This CDR3 region has 16 residues. Germline loops: CDR1 MNHEY, CDR2 SVGAGI. CDR3 protein: CASSYGSGWENYGYTF. DNA for the CDR3: TGTGCCAGCAGTTACGGGTCAGGGTGGGAAAACTATGGCTACACCTTC.

The chain uses TRBV12-3 or TRBV12-4 and TRBJ2-3; no firm D call. Trimming removed 8 bases at V and 4 bases at J, with 10 bases between. The CDR3 extends over 12 amino acids. CDR3 in DNA: TGTGCCAGCCAGCGCTATCCAGATACGCAGTATTTT. This codes for CASQRYPDTQYF.

This clone has a single count. The chain has TRBV7-9 and TRBJ2-5; 10 bases align to TRBD2. Germline CDR1 SEHNR, CDR2 FQNEAQ (reference sequence). The V gene end was trimmed by 5 bases and the J gene end by 5 bases; junction bases not matched to a gene: 5. The CDR3 totals 14 residues. DNA of the CDR3: TGTGCCAGCAGCCAGAGCGGGAGGGAGGAGACCCAGTACTTC. Its translation: CASSQSGREETQYF.

The chain employs TRBV28 and TRBJ1-5; D is possibly TRBD1 (6 bases). CDR3 length: 14 amino acids. The germline V and J ends were trimmed by 9 bases and 1 base, with 13 bases remaining between them. Germline V gene lookup returns CDR1 MDHEN and CDR2 SYDVKM. For the CDR3, the DNA is TGTGCCAGTGCGGGACACTTGAGCAATCAGCCCCAGCATTTT. This gives the protein CASAGHLSNQPQHF.

In nucleotides, the CDR3 is TGTGCCACCAGCAGAGTCGGGTCCAGAACTTCAGGAAACACCATATATTTT. This encodes CATSRVGSRTSGNTIYF. The V and J genes are TRBV15 and TRBJ1-3; D is unresolved. Germline V gene lookup returns CDR1 LNHNV and CDR2 YYDKDF (reference sequence). The CDR3 covers 17 residues. Trimming pared 1 base from V and 4 bases from J, leaving 17 bases between.

V usage is TRBV3-1 (or the pseudogene TRBV3-2) and J usage is TRBJ1-1; D is undetermined. The CDR3 contains 16 residues. The V end lost 1 base, the J end lost 0 bases, and 12 bases lay between the germline ends. Germline CDR1 and CDR2: LGHDT and YNNKEL (reference sequence). The CDR3 sequence is CASSQVWRRMNTEAFF. CDR3 nucleotide sequence: TGTGCCAGCAGCCAAGTATGGCGGAGAATGAACACTGAAGCTTTCTTT.

This clone was seen only once. This chain links TRBV9 with TRBJ2-7; D uncertain. V lost 3 bases and J 1 base, leaving 11 bases between the germline ends. Germline CDR1 reads SGDLS; CDR2 reads YYNGEE. This CDR3 comprises 14 residues. Here the CDR3 DNA reads TGTGCCAGCAGCGCGAATCTAGGATCCTACGAGCAGTACTTC. Its protein is CASSANLGSYEQYF.